This T cell receptor (beta chain) was obtained from a study of T cell responses to AZD1222 COVID-19 vaccine. The overall study: Timing groups of about 4 and about 12 weeks for second doses were pooled.

Regarding the study as a whole: Recipients of AZD1222 seropositive at baseline numbered only 5 to 7.

TCRdb keeps only in-frame clones here, not all; method: immunoSEQ multiplex PCR. The table lists over 100,000 clones, 90% of them singletons. With regard to this clone: Its target is not known.

Germline V gene lookup returns CDR1 MDHEN and CDR2 SYDVKM. The CDR3 runs 15 residues. The germline V and J ends were trimmed by 3 bases and 2 bases, with 8 bases remaining between them. The source of this sequence is an adult in good health. The V gene is TRBV28, the J gene TRBJ2-6; D possibly matches TRBD1 or TRBD2 (5 bases each). The material was peripheral blood, obtained on day 0 of AZD1222 vaccination. This CDR3 is CASSFRGAGANVLTF. Here the CDR3 DNA reads TGTGCCAGCAGTTTCAGAGGGGCTGGGGCCAACGTCCTGACTTTC.